The following is a T cell receptor (beta chain) sequence with its context. What it binds is unknown. The identical CDR3 is also encoded by other nucleotide sequences in the sample. The CDR3 extends over 13 amino acids. Germline CDR1 and CDR2: SGHTA and FQGNSA. V lost 7 bases and J lost 5, with 14 bases in between. TCRdb's copy holds only in-frame clones and misses some; the assay was immunoSEQ multiplex PCR. The table lists thousands of clones, around 92% of them singletons. The data were obtained in a study of T cells and Merkel cell carcinoma outcomes. Overall study findings and caveats: Repertoire plus T-cell density reportedly predicted Merkel cell carcinoma outcomes.

The material sequenced was tumor tissue from Merkel cell carcinoma. This sequence was found in a human donor with Merkel cell carcinoma. The rearrangement uses TRBV7-2 and TRBJ1-1; D not certain. Here the CDR3 DNA reads TGTGCCAGCACTCCCCAACGGAATACTGAAGCTTTCTTT. The encoded protein is CASTPQRNTEAFF. Using reference TRBV7-2 and TRBJ1-1 for the parts outside the CDR3, the full variable domain is GAGVSQSPSNKVTEKGKDVELRCDPISGHTALYWYRQSLGQGLEFLIYFQGNSAPDKSGLPSDRFSAERTGGSVSTLTIQRTQQEDSAVYLCASTPQRNTEAFFGQGTRLTVV.